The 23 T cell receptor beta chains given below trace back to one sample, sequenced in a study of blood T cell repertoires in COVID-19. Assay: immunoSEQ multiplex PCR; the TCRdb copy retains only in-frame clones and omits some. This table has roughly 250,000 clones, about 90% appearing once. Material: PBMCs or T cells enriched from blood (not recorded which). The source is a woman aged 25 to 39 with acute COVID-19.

CDR3 nucleotides: TGTGCCAGCAGCCCCTATCCGGGTCAGGGGGAGACCCAGTACTTC. This encodes CASSPYPGQGETQYF. V usage is TRBV3-1 (or the pseudogene TRBV3-2) and J usage is TRBJ2-5, with D possibly matching TRBD1 (6 bases). V lost 4 bases and J 5 bases, leaving 17 bases between the germline ends. The CDR3 loop spans 15 amino acids. Germline lookup yields CDR1 LGHDT and CDR2 YNNKEL (reference sequence).

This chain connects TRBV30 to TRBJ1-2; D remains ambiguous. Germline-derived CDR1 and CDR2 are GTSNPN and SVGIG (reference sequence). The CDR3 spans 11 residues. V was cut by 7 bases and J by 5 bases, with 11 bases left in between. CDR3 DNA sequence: TGTGCCTACCCTAGGCCGTATGGCTACACCTTC. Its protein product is CAYPRPYGYTF. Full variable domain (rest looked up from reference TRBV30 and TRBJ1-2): SQTIHQWPATLVQPVGSPLSLECTVEGTSNPNLYWYRQAAGRGLQLLFYSVGIGQISSEVPQNLSASRPQDRQFILSSKKLLLSDSGFYLCAYPRPYGYTFGSGTRLTVV.

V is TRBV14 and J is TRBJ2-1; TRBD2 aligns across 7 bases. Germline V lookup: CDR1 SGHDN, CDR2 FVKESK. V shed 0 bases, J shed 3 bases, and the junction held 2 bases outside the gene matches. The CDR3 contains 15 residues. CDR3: CASSQEWGGYNEQFF. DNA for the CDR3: TGTGCCAGCAGCCAAGAGTGGGGGGGCTACAATGAGCAGTTCTTC.

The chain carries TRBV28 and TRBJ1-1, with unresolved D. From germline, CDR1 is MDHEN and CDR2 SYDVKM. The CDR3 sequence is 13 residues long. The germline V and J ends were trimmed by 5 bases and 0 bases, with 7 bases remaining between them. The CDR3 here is CASSTTMNTEAFF. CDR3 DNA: TGTGCCAGCAGTACTACAATGAACACTGAAGCTTTCTTT.

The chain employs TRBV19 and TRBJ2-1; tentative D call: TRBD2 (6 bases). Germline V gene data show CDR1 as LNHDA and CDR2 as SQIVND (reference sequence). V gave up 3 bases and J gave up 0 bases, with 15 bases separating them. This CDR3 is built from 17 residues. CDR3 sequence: CASSIYGSRLSYNEQFF. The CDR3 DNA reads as TGTGCCAGTAGTATTTACGGGAGTCGCCTCTCCTACAATGAGCAGTTCTTC. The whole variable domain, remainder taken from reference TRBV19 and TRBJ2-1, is DGGITQSPKYLFRKEGQNVTLSCEQNLNHDAMYWYRQDPGQGLRLIYYSQIVNDFQKGDIAEGYSVSREKKESFPLTVTSAQKNPTAFYLCASSIYGSRLSYNEQFFGPGTRLTVL.

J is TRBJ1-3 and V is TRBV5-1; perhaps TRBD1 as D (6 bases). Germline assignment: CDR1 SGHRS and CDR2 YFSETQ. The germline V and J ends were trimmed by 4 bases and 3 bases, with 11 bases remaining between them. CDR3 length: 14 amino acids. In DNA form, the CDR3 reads TGCGCCAGCAGCCAGGGACAATATGGAAACACCATATATTTT. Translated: CASSQGQYGNTIYF. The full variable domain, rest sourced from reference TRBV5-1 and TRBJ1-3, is KAGVTQTPRYLIKTRGQQVTLSCSPISGHRSVSWYQQTPGQGLQFLFEYFSETQRNKGNFPGRFSGRQFSNSRSEMNVSTLELGDSALYLCASSQGQYGNTIYFGEGSWLTVV.

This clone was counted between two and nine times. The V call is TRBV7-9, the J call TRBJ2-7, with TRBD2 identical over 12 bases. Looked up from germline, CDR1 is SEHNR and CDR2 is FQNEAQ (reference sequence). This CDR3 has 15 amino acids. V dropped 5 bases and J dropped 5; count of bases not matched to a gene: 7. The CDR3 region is CASSPSGRATHEQYF. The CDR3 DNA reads TGTGCCAGCAGCCCTAGCGGGAGGGCGACCCACGAGCAGTACTTC.

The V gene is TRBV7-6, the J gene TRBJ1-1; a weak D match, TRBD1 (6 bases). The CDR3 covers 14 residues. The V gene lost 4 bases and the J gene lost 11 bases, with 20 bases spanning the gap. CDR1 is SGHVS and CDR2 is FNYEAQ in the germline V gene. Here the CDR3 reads CASSSISAGAPAFF. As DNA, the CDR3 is TGTGCCAGCAGCTCGATATCGGCAGGGGCCCCTGCTTTCTTT.

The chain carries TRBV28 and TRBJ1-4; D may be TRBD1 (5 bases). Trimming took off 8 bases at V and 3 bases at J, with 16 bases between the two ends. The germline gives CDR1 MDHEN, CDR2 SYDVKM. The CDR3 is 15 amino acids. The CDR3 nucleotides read TGTGCCAGCCAGGTGGGAGGCAGGGCTAATGAAAAACTGTTTTTT. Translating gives CASQVGGRANEKLFF. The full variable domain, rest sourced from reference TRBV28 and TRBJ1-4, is DVKVTQSSRYLVKRTGEKVFLECVQDMDHENMFWYRQDPGLGLRLIYFSYDVKMKEKGDIPEGYSVSREKKERFSLILESASTNQTSMYLCASQVGGRANEKLFFGSGTQLSVL.

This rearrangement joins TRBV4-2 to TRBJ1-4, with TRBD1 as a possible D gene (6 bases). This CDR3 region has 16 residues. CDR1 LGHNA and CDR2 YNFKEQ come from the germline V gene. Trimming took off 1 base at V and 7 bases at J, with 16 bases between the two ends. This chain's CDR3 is CASSQGQPGAGEKLFF. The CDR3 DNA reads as TGTGCCAGCAGCCAAGGACAGCCAGGGGCTGGTGAAAAACTGTTTTTT.

The CDR3 region is CASSQGRTGGGYGYTF. The CDR3 coding sequence is TGTGCCAGCAGCCAGGGGCGGACAGGGGGCGGCTATGGCTACACCTTC. The V gene is TRBV3-1 (or the pseudogene TRBV3-2), the J gene TRBJ1-2, with 11 positions matching TRBD1. CDR1 LGHDT and CDR2 YNNKEL come from the germline V gene (reference sequence). The CDR3 totals 16 residues. Trimming removed 3 bases from V and 4 bases from J; junction bases left unmatched: 7.

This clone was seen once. The CDR3 bases are TGTGCCAGCAGCTCTCGGACTAGCGGAGGGAGATACAATGAGCAGTTCTTC. Its protein product is CASSSRTSGGRYNEQFF. This chain connects TRBV7-8 to TRBJ2-1, with 10 nucleotides matching TRBD2. The CDR3 consists of 17 residues. After removal of 4 bases from V and 4 bases from J, the junction contained 10 bases not matched to a gene. CDR1 and CDR2 from the germline V gene are SGHVS and FQNEAQ. The complete variable domain, with remaining parts taken from reference TRBV7-8 and TRBJ2-1, reads GAGVSQSPRYKVAKRGQDVALRCDPISGHVSLFWYQQALGQGPEFLTYFQNEAQLDKSGLPSDRFFAERPEGSVSTLKIQRTQQEDSAVYLCASSSRTSGGRYNEQFFGPGTRLTVL.

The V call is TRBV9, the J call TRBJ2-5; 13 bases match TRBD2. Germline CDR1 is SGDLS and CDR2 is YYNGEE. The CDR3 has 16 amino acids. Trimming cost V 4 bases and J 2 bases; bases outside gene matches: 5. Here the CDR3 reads CASSIGTSGTQETQYF. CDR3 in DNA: TGTGCCAGCAGCATCGGGACTAGCGGGACACAAGAGACCCAGTACTTC.

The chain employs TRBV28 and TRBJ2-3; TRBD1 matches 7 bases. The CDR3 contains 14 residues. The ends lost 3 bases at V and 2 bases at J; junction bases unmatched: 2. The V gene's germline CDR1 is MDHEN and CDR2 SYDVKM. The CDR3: CASSFGQVTDTQYF. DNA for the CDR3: TGTGCCAGCAGTTTTGGACAGGTCACAGATACGCAGTATTTT.

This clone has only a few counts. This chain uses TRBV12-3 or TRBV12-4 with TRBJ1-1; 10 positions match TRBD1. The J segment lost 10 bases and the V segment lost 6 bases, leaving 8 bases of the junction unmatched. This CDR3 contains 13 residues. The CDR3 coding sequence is TGTGCCAGCAGCACGAGCGGGACAGGGGCAGCTTTCTTT. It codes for CASSTSGTGAAFF.

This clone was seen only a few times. Written as DNA, the CDR3 is TGTGCCACCATTTGGGGCAGGGAACGAGAGACCCAGTACTTC. This codes for CATIWGRERETQYF. This chain links TRBV28 with TRBJ2-5, with D perhaps matching TRBD1 (5 bases). The CDR3 sequence is 14 residues long. The germline gives CDR1 MDHEN, CDR2 SYDVKM. The ends were cut back, 10 bases at V and 4 bases at J, with 19 bases in the middle.

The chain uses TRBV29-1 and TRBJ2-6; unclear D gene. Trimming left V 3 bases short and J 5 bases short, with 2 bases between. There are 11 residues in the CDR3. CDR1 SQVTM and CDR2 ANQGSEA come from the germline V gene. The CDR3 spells CSVDWANVLTF. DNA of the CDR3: TGCAGCGTTGACTGGGCCAACGTCCTGACTTTC.

CDR3 DNA sequence: TGTGCCAGCAGCGCCCGACTTGGCTACGAGCAGTACTTC. Amino acids: CASSARLGYEQYF. The chain links TRBV12-3 or TRBV12-4 to TRBJ2-7; D gene unclear. The CDR3 has 13 residues. Trimming cost V 6 bases and J 3 bases, with 12 bases left between them.

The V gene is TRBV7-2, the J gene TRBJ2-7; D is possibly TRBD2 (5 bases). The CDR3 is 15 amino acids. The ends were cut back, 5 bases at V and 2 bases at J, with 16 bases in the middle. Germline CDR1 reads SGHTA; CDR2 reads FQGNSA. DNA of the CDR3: TGTGCCAGCAGCCCCACCCTGACGGGGACCTACGAGCAGTACTTC. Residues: CASSPTLTGTYEQYF.

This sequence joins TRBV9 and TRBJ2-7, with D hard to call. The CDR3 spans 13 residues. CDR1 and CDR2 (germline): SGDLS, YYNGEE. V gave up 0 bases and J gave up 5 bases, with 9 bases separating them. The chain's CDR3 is CASSVAFRDEQYF. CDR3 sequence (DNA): TGTGCCAGCAGCGTAGCTTTCCGGGACGAGCAGTACTTC.

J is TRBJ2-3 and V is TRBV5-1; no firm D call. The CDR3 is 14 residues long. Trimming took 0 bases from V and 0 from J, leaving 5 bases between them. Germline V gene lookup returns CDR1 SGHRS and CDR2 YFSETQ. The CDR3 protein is CASSLEHSTDTQYF. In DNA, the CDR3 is TGCGCCAGCAGCTTGGAACATAGCACAGATACGCAGTATTTT.

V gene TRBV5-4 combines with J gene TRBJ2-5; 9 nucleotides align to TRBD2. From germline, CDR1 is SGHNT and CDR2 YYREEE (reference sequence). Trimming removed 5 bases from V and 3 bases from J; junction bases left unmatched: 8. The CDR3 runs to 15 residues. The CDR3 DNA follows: TGTGCCAGCAGATCGGGGGGGACTAGCAAAGAGACCCAGTACTTC. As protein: CASRSGGTSKETQYF.

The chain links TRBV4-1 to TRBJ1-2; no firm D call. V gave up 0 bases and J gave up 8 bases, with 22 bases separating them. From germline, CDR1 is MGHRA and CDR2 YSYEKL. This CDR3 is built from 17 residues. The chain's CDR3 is CASSQDPLLGTRRGYTF. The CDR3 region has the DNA TGCGCCAGCAGCCAAGACCCGCTTTTGGGTACCAGGCGAGGCTACACCTTC.